The 5 T cell receptor beta chains reported below all come from one sample, sequenced in a study of T-cell memory formation after mild COVID-19. TCRdb re-called the 5' RACE reads through MiXCR, storing one row per CDR3 protein. This sample yields about 360,000 distinct CDR3 sequences, of which 13% to 15% are seen a single time; around a fifth belongs to the top ten. The specimen was PBMCs or a T cell subset sorted from them (not recorded which). These receptors originate from a man younger than 35 who had mild COVID-19 (a few samples of this study predate the infection). Cell type and time point are not known.

The chain carries TRBV7-9 and TRBJ1-1, with TRBD1 identical over 7 bases. Trimming cost V 1 base and J 11 bases; bases outside gene matches: 4. The CDR3 loop spans 12 amino acids. Germline V gene data show CDR1 as SEHNR and CDR2 as FQNEAQ (reference sequence). CDR3 in amino acids: CASSLGTGYAFF. The CDR3 DNA is TGTGCCAGCAGCTTAGGGACAGGTTACGCTTTCTTT.

This clonotype was picked up a small number of times. This chain joins TRBV2 and TRBJ1-4; TRBD1 aligns across 7 bases. The CDR3 runs 15 residues. CDR1 is SNHLY and CDR2 is FYNNEI in the germline V gene. With 7 bases clipped from V and 0 bases from J, the junction kept 5 bases outside the gene matches. DNA for the CDR3: TGTGCCAGCACCCGGGACAGTCCAACTAATGAAAAACTGTTTTTT. Its translation: CASTRDSPTNEKLFF.

This clonotype was found many times. The chain is built from TRBV4-3 and TRBJ2-3, with 9 bases identical to TRBD1. Germline loops: CDR1 LGHNA, CDR2 YSLEER. The CDR3 extends over 17 amino acids. The V and J ends lost 1 base and 7 bases, in that order; junction bases with no gene match: 12. The CDR3 sequence is CASSQGKQGAYYNTQYF. The CDR3 DNA follows: TGCGCCAGCAGCCAAGGCAAACAGGGGGCCTACTATAATACGCAGTATTTT.

The chain recombines TRBV30 with TRBJ1-5; no definite D call. CDR3 size: 14 residues. Germline values: CDR1 GTSNPN, CDR2 SVGIG (reference sequence). Between the trimmed V and J ends, which lost 6 bases and 7 bases, there was a span of 19 bases. The DNA for the CDR3 is TGTGCCTGCCACGGGGTCAGCCGGGGACAGCCCCAGCATTTT. Its protein is CACHGVSRGQPQHF. The full variable domain, rest sourced from reference TRBV30 and TRBJ1-5, is SQTIHQWPATLVQPVGSPLSLECTVEGTSNPNLYWYRQAAGRGLQLLFYSVGIGQISSEVPQNLSASRPQDRQFILSSKKLLLSDSGFYLCACHGVSRGQPQHFGDGTRLSIL.

Ten or more counts support this clonotype. This chain joins TRBV7-9 and TRBJ2-3, with TRBD2 identical over 9 bases. Germline-derived CDR1 and CDR2 are SEHNR and FQNEAQ (reference sequence). The CDR3 is 17 residues long. Trimming at V came to 5 bases and at J to 6 bases, leaving 15 bases not matched to a gene. This chain's CDR3 is CASSPQLLGLAMDTQYF. The CDR3 coding sequence is TGTGCCAGCAGCCCCCAATTGCTGGGACTAGCTATGGATACGCAGTATTTT. Full variable domain (outside the CDR3, taken from reference TRBV7-9 and TRBJ2-3): DTGVSQNPRHKITKRGQNVTFRCDPISEHNRLYWYRQTLGQGPEFLTYFQNEAQLEKSRLLSDRFSAERPKGSFSTLEIQRTEQGDSAMYLCASSPQLLGLAMDTQYFGPGTRLTVL.